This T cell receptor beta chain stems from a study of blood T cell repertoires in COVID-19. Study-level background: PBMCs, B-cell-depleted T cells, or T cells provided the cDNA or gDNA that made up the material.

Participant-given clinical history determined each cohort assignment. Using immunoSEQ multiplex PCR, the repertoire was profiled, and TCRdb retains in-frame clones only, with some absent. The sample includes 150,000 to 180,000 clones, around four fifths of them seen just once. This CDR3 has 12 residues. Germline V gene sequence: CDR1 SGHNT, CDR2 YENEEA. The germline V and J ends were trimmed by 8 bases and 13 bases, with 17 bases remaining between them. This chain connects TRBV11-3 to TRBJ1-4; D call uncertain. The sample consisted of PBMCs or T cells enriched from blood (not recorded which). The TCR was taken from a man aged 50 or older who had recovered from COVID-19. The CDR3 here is CASRPRRNTLFF. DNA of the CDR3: TGTGCCAGCCGGCCCCGCAGGAACACACTGTTTTTT.